This TCR beta chain came from a study of blood T cells in healthy people across ages. A remark on this clonotype: Its antigen is undetermined.

Each donor had 8 to 10 milliliters of peripheral blood drawn. Every sample had a minimum of 6 million PBMCs isolated. Total RNA extraction produced at least 6 micrograms (per sample) for the study. Findings and limits, study-wide: As naive T cell percentage varied, TCR beta diversity correlated strongly with it.

This CDR3 contains 14 residues. The germline V and J ends were trimmed by 2 bases and 5 bases, with 12 bases remaining between them. For the second PCR, which ran for about 7 to 12 cycles, a sample-barcoded 5' primer and a J-beta primer mix were used. TCRdb recomputed calls from the 5' RACE reads with MiXCR, one row per CDR3 protein. The table lists roughly 1.9 million distinct CDR3 sequences, 39% of them singletons. The material sequenced was blood. The sequence was collected from a human donor in good health. This chain joins TRBV12-3 or TRBV12-4 and TRBJ1-2; D remains unclear. In nucleotides, the CDR3 is TGTGCCAGCAGTTTACGCTGGACTGATTATGGCTACACCTTC. Its protein product is CASSLRWTDYGYTF.